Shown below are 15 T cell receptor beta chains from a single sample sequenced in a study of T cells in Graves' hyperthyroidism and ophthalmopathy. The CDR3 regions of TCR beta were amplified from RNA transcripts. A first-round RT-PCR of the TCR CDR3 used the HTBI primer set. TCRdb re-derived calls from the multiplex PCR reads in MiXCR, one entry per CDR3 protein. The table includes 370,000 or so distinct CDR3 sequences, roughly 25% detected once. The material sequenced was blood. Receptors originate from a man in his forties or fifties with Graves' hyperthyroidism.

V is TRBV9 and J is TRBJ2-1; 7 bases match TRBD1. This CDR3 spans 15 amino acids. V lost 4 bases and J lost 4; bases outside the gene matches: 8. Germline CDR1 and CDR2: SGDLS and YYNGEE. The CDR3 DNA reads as TGTGCCAGCAGCCCCTCTACCAGGGGGTACAATGAGCAGTTCTTC. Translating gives CASSPSTRGYNEQFF.

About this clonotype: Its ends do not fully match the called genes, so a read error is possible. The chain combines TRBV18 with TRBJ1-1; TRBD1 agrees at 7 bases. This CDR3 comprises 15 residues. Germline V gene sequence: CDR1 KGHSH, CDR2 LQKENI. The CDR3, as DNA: TGTGCCAGCTCAGCGGGAGGGGGCGAGAACACTGAAGCCTTCTTT. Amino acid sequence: CASSAGGGENTEAFF.

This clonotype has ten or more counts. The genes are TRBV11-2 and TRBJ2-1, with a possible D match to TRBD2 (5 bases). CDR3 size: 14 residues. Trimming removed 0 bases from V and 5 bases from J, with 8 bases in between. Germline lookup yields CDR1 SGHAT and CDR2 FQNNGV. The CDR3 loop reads CASSLEALDNEQFF. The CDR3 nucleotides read TGTGCCAGCAGCTTAGAGGCACTAGACAATGAGCAGTTCTTC.

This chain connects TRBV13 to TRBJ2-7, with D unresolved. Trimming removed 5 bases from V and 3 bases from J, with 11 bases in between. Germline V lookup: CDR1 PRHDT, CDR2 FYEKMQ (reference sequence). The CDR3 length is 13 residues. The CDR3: CASSPSGVYEQYF. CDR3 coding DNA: TGTGCCAGCAGCCCGAGTGGGGTCTACGAGCAGTACTTC.

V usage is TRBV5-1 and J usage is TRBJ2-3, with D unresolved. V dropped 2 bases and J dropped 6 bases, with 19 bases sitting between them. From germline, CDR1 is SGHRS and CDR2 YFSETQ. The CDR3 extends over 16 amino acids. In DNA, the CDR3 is TGCGCCAGCAGCTTTCGAGGCACCTCAGCAGGCGATACGCAGTATTTT. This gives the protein CASSFRGTSAGDTQYF. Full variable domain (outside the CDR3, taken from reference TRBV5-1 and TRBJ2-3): KAGVTQTPRYLIKTRGQQVTLSCSPISGHRSVSWYQQTPGQGLQFLFEYFSETQRNKGNFPGRFSGRQFSNSRSEMNVSTLELGDSALYLCASSFRGTSAGDTQYFGPGTRLTVL.

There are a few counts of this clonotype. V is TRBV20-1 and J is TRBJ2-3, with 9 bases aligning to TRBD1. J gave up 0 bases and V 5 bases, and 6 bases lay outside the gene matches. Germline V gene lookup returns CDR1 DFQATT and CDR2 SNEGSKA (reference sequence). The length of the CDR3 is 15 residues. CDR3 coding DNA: TGCAGTGCTTTCCGGGACAGGGAAAGCACAGATACGCAGTATTTT. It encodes CSAFRDRESTDTQYF.

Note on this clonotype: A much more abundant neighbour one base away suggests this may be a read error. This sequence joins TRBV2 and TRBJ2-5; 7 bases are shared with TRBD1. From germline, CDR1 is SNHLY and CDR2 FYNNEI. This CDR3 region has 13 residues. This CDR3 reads CASSLQGPETQHF. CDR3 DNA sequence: TGTGCCAGCAGTTTACAGGGGCCAGAGACCCAGCACTTC.

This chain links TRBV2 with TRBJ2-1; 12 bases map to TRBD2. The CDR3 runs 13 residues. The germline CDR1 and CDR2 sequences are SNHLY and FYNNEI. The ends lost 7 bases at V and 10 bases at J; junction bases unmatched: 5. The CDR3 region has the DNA TGTGCCAGCAAGCGGACTAGCGGGACAGAGCAGTTCTTC. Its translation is CASKRTSGTEQFF.

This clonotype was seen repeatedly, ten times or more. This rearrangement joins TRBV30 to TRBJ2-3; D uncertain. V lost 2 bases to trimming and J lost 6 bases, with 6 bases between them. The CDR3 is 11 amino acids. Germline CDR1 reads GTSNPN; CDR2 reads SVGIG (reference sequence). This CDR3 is CAWSLSDTQYF. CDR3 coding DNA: TGTGCCTGGAGTTTATCGGATACGCAGTATTTT.

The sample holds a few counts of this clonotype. CDR3 region: CASSLRQGAAGTEAFF. The CDR3 DNA reads TGTGCCAGCAGCTTAAGACAGGGGGCCGCGGGCACTGAAGCTTTCTTT. The V and J genes are TRBV7-9 and TRBJ1-1; 10 nucleotides match TRBD1. The CDR3 covers 16 residues. The V gene end was trimmed by 2 bases and the J gene end by 4 bases; junction bases not matched to a gene: 7. Germline CDR1 reads SEHNR; CDR2 reads FQNEAQ (reference sequence).

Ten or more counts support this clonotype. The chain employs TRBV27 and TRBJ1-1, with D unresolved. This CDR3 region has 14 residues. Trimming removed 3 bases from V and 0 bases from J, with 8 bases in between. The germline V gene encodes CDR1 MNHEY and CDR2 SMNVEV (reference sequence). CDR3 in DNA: TGTGCCAGCAGTTTGATAGGGATGAACACTGAAGCTTTCTTT. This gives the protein CASSLIGMNTEAFF.

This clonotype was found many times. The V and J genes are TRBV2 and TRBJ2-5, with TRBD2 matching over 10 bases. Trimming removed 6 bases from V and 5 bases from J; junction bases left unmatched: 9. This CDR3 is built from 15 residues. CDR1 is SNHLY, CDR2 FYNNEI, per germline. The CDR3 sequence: CASSPGTSDFETQYF. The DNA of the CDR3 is TGTGCCAGCAGCCCCGGGACTAGCGATTTCGAGACCCAGTACTTC.

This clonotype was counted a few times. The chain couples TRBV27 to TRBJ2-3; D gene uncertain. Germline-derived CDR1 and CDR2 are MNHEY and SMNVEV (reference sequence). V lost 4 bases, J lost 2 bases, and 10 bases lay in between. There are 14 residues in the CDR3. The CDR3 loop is CASSSPATTDTQYF. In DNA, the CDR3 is TGTGCCAGCAGTTCGCCGGCTACCACAGATACGCAGTATTTT.

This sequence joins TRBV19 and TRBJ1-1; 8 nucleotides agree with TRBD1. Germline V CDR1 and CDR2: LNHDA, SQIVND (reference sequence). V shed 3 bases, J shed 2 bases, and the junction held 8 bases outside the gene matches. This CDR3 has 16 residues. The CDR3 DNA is TGTGCCAGTAGTATTCCGACAGGGGCCGGTAACACTGAAGCTTTCTTT. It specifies CASSIPTGAGNTEAFF.

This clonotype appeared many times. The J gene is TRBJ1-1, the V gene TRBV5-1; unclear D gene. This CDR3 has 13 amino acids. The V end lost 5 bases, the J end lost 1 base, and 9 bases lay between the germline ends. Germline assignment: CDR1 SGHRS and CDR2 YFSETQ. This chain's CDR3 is CASRGDGNTEAFF. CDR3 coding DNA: TGCGCCAGCAGGGGAGACGGGAACACTGAAGCTTTCTTT. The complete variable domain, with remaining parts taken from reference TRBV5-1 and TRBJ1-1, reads KAGVTQTPRYLIKTRGQQVTLSCSPISGHRSVSWYQQTPGQGLQFLFEYFSETQRNKGNFPGRFSGRQFSNSRSEMNVSTLELGDSALYLCASRGDGNTEAFFGQGTRLTVV.